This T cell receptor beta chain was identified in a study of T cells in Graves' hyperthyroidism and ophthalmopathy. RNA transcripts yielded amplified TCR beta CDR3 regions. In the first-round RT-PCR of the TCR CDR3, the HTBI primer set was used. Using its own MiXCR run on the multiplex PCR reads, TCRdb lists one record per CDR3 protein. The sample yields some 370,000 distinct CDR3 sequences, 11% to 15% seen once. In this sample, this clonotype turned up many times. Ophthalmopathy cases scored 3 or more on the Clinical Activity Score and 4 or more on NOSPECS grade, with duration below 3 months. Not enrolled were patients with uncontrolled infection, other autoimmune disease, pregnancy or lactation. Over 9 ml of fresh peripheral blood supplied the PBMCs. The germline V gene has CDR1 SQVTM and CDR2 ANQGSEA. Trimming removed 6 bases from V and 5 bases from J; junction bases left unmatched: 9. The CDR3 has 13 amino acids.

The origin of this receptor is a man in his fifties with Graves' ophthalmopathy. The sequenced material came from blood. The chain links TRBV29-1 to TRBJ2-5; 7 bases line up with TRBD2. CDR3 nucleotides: TGCAGCGTAGTGGGAGGGCGTGGGGAGACCCAGTACTTC. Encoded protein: CSVVGGRGETQYF.